The rows below give T cell receptor beta chains drawn from one sample of a study of early T cells in non-severe SARS-CoV-2 infection. TCRdb analysed the 5' RACE reads with MiXCR anew, one entry per CDR3 protein. This table has about 80,000 distinct CDR3 sequences, over 9% appearing once. The source material was whole blood. These receptors came from an adult who was a healthcare worker with PCR-confirmed SARS-CoV-2 infection or an uninfected control (not recorded which). The CDR3 runs from the conserved cysteine through the conserved F or W. D genes are given only for firm matches. Some rows have no size entry. The others give once, few or many, or a class for an expanded clone.

v_gene,j_gene,abundance,d_gene,CDR3aa,CDR3nt
TRBV11-3,TRBJ2-3,many,.,CASSLELGVIQYF,TGTGCCAGCAGCTTAGAATTGGGAGTCATCCAGTATTTT
TRBV6-1,TRBJ2-5,.,TRBD1,CASSDPGGSQETQYF,TGTGCCAGCAGTGACCCAGGGGGATCCCAAGAGACCCAGTACTTC
TRBV20-1,TRBJ1-2,many,TRBD1,CSARDREDYGYTF,TGCAGTGCCAGGGACAGGGAAGACTATGGCTACACCTTC
TRBV4-1,TRBJ2-1,few,TRBD2,CASSAHGAGGQYNEQFF,TGCGCCAGCAGCGCCCACGGAGCGGGAGGGCAATACAATGAGCAGTTCTTC
TRBV20-1,TRBJ1-1,many,.,CSARLGAGAFF,TGCAGTGCTAGACTCGGGGCTGGCGCTTTCTTT
TRBV6-2/TRBV6-3,TRBJ2-2,few,.,CASSRTANTGELFF,TGTGCCAGCAGCCGGACAGCGAACACCGGGGAGCTGTTTTTT
TRBV11-2,TRBJ2-1,many,.,CASSLSPPRDEQFF,TGTGCCAGCAGCTTAAGTCCCCCACGCGATGAGCAGTTCTTC
TRBV20-1,TRBJ2-1,.,.,CSATGDLYNEQFF,TGCAGTGCTACTGGGGATCTTTACAATGAGCAGTTCTTC
TRBV30,TRBJ2-7,few,.,CAWSQGDEQYF,TGTGCCTGGAGTCAGGGAGACGAGCAGTACTTC
TRBV24-1,TRBJ2-3,few,TRBD1,CATRDRSYTQYF,TGTGCCACCAGGGACAGGTCCTATACGCAGTATTTT
TRBV2,TRBJ2-2,many,.,CASSTGRITAGELFF,TGTGCCAGCAGTACAGGGAGAATTACGGCCGGGGAGCTGTTTTTT
TRBV9,TRBJ1-3,.,.,CASSTAGTQASGNTIYF,TGTGCCAGCAGCACCGCCGGGACTCAGGCCTCCGGAAACACCATATATTTT
TRBV3-1,TRBJ2-7,.,TRBD2,CASSQTGTSTPKFYERYF,TGTGCCAGCAGCCAGACCGGGACTAGCACCCCGAAGTTCTACGAGCGTTACTTC
TRBV7-9,TRBJ2-1,.,.,CASSPDLGSYNEQFF,TGTGCCAGCAGTCCAGACCTGGGCTCCTACAATGAGCAGTTCTTC
TRBV12-3/TRBV12-4,TRBJ1-5,many,.,CASSLRPQRDQPQHF,TGTGCCAGCAGTTTGCGTCCTCAAAGAGATCAGCCCCAGCATTTT
TRBV7-3,TRBJ2-5,many,TRBD2,CASSLAGGSGETQYF,TGTGCCAGCAGCTTAGCGGGAGGGTCGGGGGAGACCCAGTACTTC
TRBV20-1,TRBJ2-1,many,.,CSATTTTGFYNEQFF,TGCAGTGCCACCACGACGACGGGTTTCTACAATGAGCAGTTCTTC
TRBV25-1,TRBJ1-1,many,.,CASSEGGPAAFF,TGTGCCAGCAGTGAGGGTGGCCCGGCAGCTTTCTTT
TRBV29-1,TRBJ2-7,many,.,CSVEYRGTDEQYF,TGCAGCGTTGAGTACCGGGGCACTGACGAGCAGTACTTC
TRBV7-6,TRBJ2-2,many,.,CASSLPRDSGRTGELFF,TGTGCCAGCAGCTTACCTCGGGACTCCGGACGAACCGGGGAGCTGTTTTTT
TRBV7-6,TRBJ2-3,.,TRBD1,CASSSGTGTTDTQYF,TGTGCCAGCAGCTCCGGGACAGGGACCACAGATACGCAGTATTTT
TRBV15,TRBJ2-2,few,.,CATSRTPNTGELFF,TGTGCCACCAGCAGGACCCCCAACACCGGGGAGCTGTTTTTT
TRBV7-7,TRBJ2-5,many,.,CASSPMSIKETQYF,TGTGCCAGCAGTCCCATGTCAATTAAAGAGACCCAGTACTTC
TRBV5-1,TRBJ1-1,.,.,CASSPKANTEAFF,TGCGCCAGCAGCCCGAAAGCTAACACTGAAGCTTTCTTT
TRBV27,TRBJ2-7,.,.,CASSRLGASYEQYF,TGTGCCAGCAGTAGACTAGGTGCAAGCTACGAGCAGTACTTC
TRBV20-1,TRBJ2-1,many,.,CSASGGNEQFF,TGCAGTGCTAGCGGTGGGAATGAGCAGTTCTTC
TRBV5-1,TRBJ2-7,many,.,CASSLSGREQYF,TGCGCCAGCAGCTTGTCCGGCCGCGAGCAGTACTTC
TRBV10-3,TRBJ2-7,.,.,CAISASSEQYF,TGTGCCATCAGTGCGAGTTCCGAGCAGTACTTC
TRBV7-9,TRBJ2-2,many,TRBD2,CASRTRAGEGTGELFF,TGTGCCAGCAGAACCCGAGCGGGAGAGGGCACCGGGGAGCTGTTTTTT
TRBV10-1,TRBJ2-1,many,TRBD2,CASRGLAGLYNEQFF,TGCGCCAGCAGAGGACTAGCGGGGCTCTACAATGAGCAGTTCTTC
TRBV28,TRBJ2-3,.,.,CASSFRPDTQYF,TGTGCCAGCAGTTTCCGACCAGATACGCAGTATTTT
TRBV6-1,TRBJ1-4,few,.,CASSWGQENEKLFF,TGTGCCAGCAGCTGGGGGCAGGAAAATGAAAAACTGTTTTTT
TRBV10-3,TRBJ2-1,many,TRBD1,CAINSDRGYNEQFF,TGTGCCATTAATTCGGACAGGGGATACAATGAGCAGTTCTTC
TRBV7-3,TRBJ2-5,few,.,CASSSGAMQTQYF,TGTGCCAGCAGCTCCGGGGCGATGCAGACCCAGTACTTC
TRBV9,TRBJ1-2,many,.,CASSASGFYGYTF,TGTGCCAGCAGCGCGTCAGGCTTCTATGGCTACACCTTC
TRBV7-9,TRBJ2-1,few,TRBD2,CASSLGLAGALTHF,TGTGCCAGCAGCTTAGGACTAGCGGGAGCGTTGACCCACTTC